One T cell receptor (beta chain) is described in this entry. The specificity of this receptor is unknown. No much larger clone is present one base from it, and per-base qualities are unavailable. The sample belongs to a study of blood T cell repertoires in COVID-19 (dated by TCRdb to 2019 to 2021). The study in broad terms: Samples from collaborators originated in the United States, Italy and Spain and spanned both the acute and convalescent phases of COVID-19. Samples were obtained from the ongoing ImmuneRACE study (first 160 participants) and from 1,254 subjects provided by 6 global collaborators. Sample metadata almost always included a de-identified subject ID, COVID-19 status, age in years and sex. Deeply sampled blood TCRbeta repertoires from subjects exposed to, actively infected with, or recovered from COVID-19 were included in the dataset. A freely available public database, intended as a resource for researchers studying the immune response to SARS-CoV-2, is where the repertoires were released. Where HLA class I and class II types were available, the types were taken from metadata supplied by the sample provider, not from assay-based typing. The material from the prospective study consisted of cDNA or gDNA derived from T cells, B-cell-depleted T cells, or PBMCs.

TCRbeta CDR3 regions were amplified from genomic DNA by means of the immunoSEQ Assay, a bias-controlled multiplex PCR. Turning to the authors' computational methods: Within the assay, amplification of reference gene primers was used to estimate how many nucleated cells each sample contained. Sequence reads were collapsed and filtered to measure the absolute abundance of every unique TCRbeta CDR3 rearrangement. For each sample, productive Simpson clonality was calculated as the square root of Simpson's diversity index across productive rearrangements. TCRdb obtained this table from immuneACCESS and retained in-frame rearrangements with V and J assigned. These tables miss some clones; where compared with another copy, unresolved V genes account for less than half of the shortfall, and the remainder is unexplained. V, J and clone size are those of that table, while D and trimming were read from the DNA. The sample table lists some 350,000 clones, 91% of them with a count of one. The leading ten clones occupy under 3.5% of the sample.

From its cysteine to its phenylalanine, the CDR3 spans 15 amino acids. Of the read, only the CDR3 DNA is kept; its 45 bases are in frame from base 1. Looking up the germline V gene yields CDR1 MNHEY and CDR2 SVGAGI. The trim is 6 bases for V and 0 bases for J, with a gap of 14 bases between the germline ends. Points the paper makes about the study in general: The quantity of clinical and demographic metadata differed by source and by participant and was supplied without curation.

Samples from volunteer blood donors who had recovered from COVID-19 were contributed by a second Seattle source. Collaborating institutions collected whole blood in K2EDTA tubes following their own protocols. For TCRbeta analysis, collaborator samples were shipped as frozen whole blood, as isolated PBMCs, or as DNA extracted from either sample type. The TCR comes from a woman aged 18-35 years who had recovered from COVID-19. Sample: peripheral blood. The rearrangement joined TRBV6-5 to TRBJ2-5; the D gene is perhaps TRBD1, on 7 matching bases. The DNA is as follows: TGTGCCAGCAGCGCGGCAGGGGGGCACCAAGAGACCCAGTACTTC. Translation gives CASSAAGGHQETQYF.